Presented here are 22 T cell receptor beta chains from one specimen sequenced in a study of T-cell memory formation after mild COVID-19. TCRdb re-derived calls from the 5' RACE reads in MiXCR, one entry per CDR3 protein. The sample shows 470,000 or so distinct CDR3 sequences, 20% of them seen only once. The sequenced sample was PBMCs or a T cell subset sorted from them (not recorded which). The origin of the receptors is an adult woman who had mild COVID-19 (a few samples of this study predate the infection). Cell type and time point are not known.

This clonotype was observed many times. DNA of the CDR3: TGTGCCAGCAGTCCCACCGGGGGGTCCTGGGAGCAGTACTTC. Protein product: CASSPTGGSWEQYF. V is TRBV27 and J is TRBJ2-7; 7 nucleotides agree with TRBD2. The CDR3 length is 14 residues. The junction had 11 bases not matched to a gene; V was cut back by 5 bases and J by 7 bases. Germline V gives CDR1 MNHEY, CDR2 SMNVEV (reference sequence).

The V call is TRBV12-3 or TRBV12-4, the J call TRBJ2-4; D may be TRBD1 or TRBD2 (6 bases each). This CDR3 has 16 residues. The V and J ends lost 4 bases and 6 bases respectively, with 19 bases between them. In DNA form, the CDR3 reads TGTGCCAGCAGTTATATGGGGGGCATTTCCCCAAACATTCAGTACTTC. This encodes CASSYMGGISPNIQYF.

This clonotype has a handful of counts. The chain recombines TRBV4-3 with TRBJ2-1; D possibly uses TRBD1 or TRBD2 (6 bases each). Trimming removed 7 bases at V and 8 bases at J, with 21 bases between. Germline V gives CDR1 LGHNA, CDR2 YSLEER. This CDR3 has 15 residues. The CDR3 nucleotides are TGCGCCAGCAAACCGGGGGCGTACAAGTCCGATGAGCAGTTCTTC. Translating it yields CASKPGAYKSDEQFF.

This clonotype was observed at least ten times. This sequence joins TRBV7-9 and TRBJ1-1; no reliable D call. V lost 2 bases, J lost 2 bases, and 9 bases lay in between. CDR1 and CDR2 from the germline V gene are SEHNR and FQNEAQ (reference sequence). The CDR3 extends over 14 amino acids. This CDR3 reads CASSLSRRNTEAFF. CDR3 sequence (DNA): TGTGCCAGCAGCTTAAGCAGGAGAAACACTGAAGCTTTCTTT.

V and J are TRBV14 and TRBJ1-1; TRBD1 aligns across 7 bases. V lost 0 bases to trimming and J lost 4 bases; unmatched junction nucleotides: 14. From germline, CDR1 is SGHDN and CDR2 FVKESK. This CDR3 region has 18 residues. CDR3: CASSQDGGGFSLVTEAFF. CDR3 bases: TGTGCCAGCAGCCAAGACGGAGGGGGCTTTAGTTTGGTCACTGAAGCTTTCTTT.

Only a few counts were recorded for this clonotype. This chain joins TRBV3-1 and TRBJ1-1; D not resolved. Germline V gene sequence: CDR1 LGHDT, CDR2 YNNKEL (reference sequence). The CDR3 is 15 amino acids. With 3 bases removed from V and 4 bases from J, the gap between germline ends came to 15 bases. CDR3 DNA sequence: TGTGCCAGCAGCCAGTTCGGGTCCCCGAGCACTGAAGCTTTCTTT. Its protein product is CASSQFGSPSTEAFF. Full variable domain (outside the CDR3, taken from reference TRBV3-1 and TRBJ1-1): DTAVSQTPKYLVTQMGNDKSIKCEQNLGHDTMYWYKQDSKKFLKIMFSYNNKELIINETVPNRFSPKSPDKAHLNLHINSLELGDSAVYFCASSQFGSPSTEAFFGQGTRLTVV.

This chain uses TRBV27 with TRBJ2-7; tentative D call: TRBD2 (5 bases). The CDR3 has 16 residues. Trimming removed 0 bases at V and 3 bases at J, with 15 bases between. In germline, CDR1 is MNHEY, CDR2 SMNVEV (reference sequence). The CDR3 DNA reads as TGTGCCAGCAGTTTATCTCCCCTCCAAAGCGGCTACGAGCAGTACTTC. It specifies CASSLSPLQSGYEQYF.

The rearrangement joins TRBV18 to TRBJ1-3; perhaps TRBD1 as D (5 bases). Trimming stripped 2 bases from V and 2 bases from J, with 13 bases between. The CDR3 has 16 residues. Germline CDR1 and CDR2: KGHSH and LQKENI. The CDR3 nucleotides are TGTGCCAGCTCACCATACGGGGCGAGTCCTGGAAACACCATATATTTT. Translated: CASSPYGASPGNTIYF. Full variable domain (missing parts from reference TRBV18 and TRBJ1-3): NAGVMQNPRHLVRRRGQEARLRCSPMKGHSHVYWYRQLPEEGLKFMVYLQKENIIDESGMPKERFSAEFPKEGPSILRIQQVVRGDSAAYFCASSPYGASPGNTIYFGEGSWLTVV.

This clonotype was observed a handful of times. The V and J genes are TRBV30 and TRBJ2-7, with 8 bases aligning to TRBD1. Germline lookup yields CDR1 GTSNPN and CDR2 SVGIG (reference sequence). This CDR3 is built from 13 residues. V dropped 8 bases and J dropped 3; count of bases not matched to a gene: 9. The CDR3 loop reads CAVSPDRGYEQYF. In DNA form, the CDR3 reads TGTGCCGTGTCCCCAGACAGGGGCTACGAGCAGTACTTC.

A few counts support this clonotype. CDR3 nucleotide sequence: TGTGCCAGCAGTGACAGGGAGTTGAGGGATGAGCAGTTCTTC. This codes for CASSDRELRDEQFF. The chain combines TRBV6-6 with TRBJ2-1; the match to TRBD1 covers 7 bases. In germline, CDR1 is MNHNY, CDR2 SVGAGI (reference sequence). The CDR3 extends over 14 amino acids. The trim removed 5 bases at V and 8 bases at J, leaving 9 bases unmatched.

The V and J genes are TRBV9 and TRBJ2-6, with 8 nucleotides matching TRBD1. V shed 2 bases, J shed 0 bases, and the junction held 4 bases outside the gene matches. Germline V CDR1 and CDR2: SGDLS, YYNGEE. The length of the CDR3 is 17 residues. The CDR3 sequence: CASSVAGGPSGANVLTF. For the CDR3, the DNA is TGTGCCAGCAGCGTTGCAGGGGGCCCCTCTGGGGCCAACGTCCTGACTTTC. Variable domain in full (rest from reference TRBV9 and TRBJ2-6): DSGVTQTPKHLITATGQRVTLRCSPRSGDLSVYWYQQSLDQGLQFLIQYYNGEERAKGNILERFSAQQFPDLHSELNLSSLELGDSALYFCASSVAGGPSGANVLTFGAGSRLTVL.

V and J are TRBV29-1 and TRBJ2-3; D possibly corresponds to TRBD2 (6 bases). Germline V lookup: CDR1 SQVTM, CDR2 ANQGSEA. Trimming took off 8 bases at V and 3 bases at J, with 24 bases between the two ends. The CDR3 runs to 16 residues. This chain's CDR3 is CSNAGSWEEGTDTQYF. The CDR3 DNA is TGCAGCAATGCTGGTTCGTGGGAGGAGGGGACAGATACGCAGTATTTT.

The CDR3: CASLARGRTDTQYF. The CDR3 nucleotides read TGTGCCAGCCTGGCCCGAGGCCGCACAGATACGCAGTATTTT. This chain links TRBV3-1 with TRBJ2-3; D is unresolved. The V gene's germline CDR1 is LGHDT and CDR2 YNNKEL (reference sequence). This CDR3 region has 14 residues. V was shortened by 8 bases and J by 1 base, with 13 bases between the two germline ends.

V usage is TRBV5-1 and J usage is TRBJ1-2; 12 bases map to TRBD1. The trim removed 3 bases at V and 8 bases at J, leaving 11 bases unmatched. The length of the CDR3 is 16 residues. Germline-derived CDR1 and CDR2 are SGHRS and YFSETQ. CDR3 region: CASSSSPGQGADGYTF. The DNA for the CDR3 is TGCGCCAGCAGCTCTTCCCCGGGACAGGGGGCGGACGGCTACACCTTC.

V is TRBV5-1 and J is TRBJ2-7; 8 positions match TRBD1. The germline CDR1 and CDR2 sequences are SGHRS and YFSETQ. The CDR3 extends over 13 amino acids. Germline trimming cut 3 bases from V and 6 bases from J; bases unmatched to any gene: 5. CDR3 in DNA: TGCGCCAGCAGCTCGACAGGGGCGGGCGAGCAGTACTTC. Translation: CASSSTGAGEQYF.

This clonotype was seen a handful of times. The chain joins TRBV18 to TRBJ1-1, with TRBD1 as a possible D gene (5 bases). This CDR3 region has 14 residues. With 8 bases removed from V and 4 bases from J, the gap between germline ends came to 17 bases. Germline V gene sequence: CDR1 KGHSH, CDR2 LQKENI. In nucleotides, the CDR3 is TGTGCCAGCAACAATCAGGGTATAGGCACTGAAGCTTTCTTT. Amino acid sequence: CASNNQGIGTEAFF.

The chain joins TRBV10-3 to TRBJ2-7; D perhaps matches TRBD1 (6 bases). The germline V gene has CDR1 ENHRY and CDR2 SYGVKD. CDR3 size: 15 residues. V lost 5 bases to trimming and J lost 3 bases, with 17 bases between them. The CDR3: CAISPDRSLYYEQYF. Written as DNA, the CDR3 is TGTGCCATCAGTCCCGACAGGTCTCTCTACTACGAGCAGTACTTC.

The chain joins TRBV12-3 or TRBV12-4 to TRBJ1-5; D not resolved. Trimming took off 7 bases at V and 6 bases at J, with 13 bases between the two ends. This CDR3 comprises 13 residues. The CDR3 protein is CASTLNVAQPQHF. The DNA of the CDR3 is TGTGCCAGCACCCTGAACGTGGCTCAGCCCCAGCATTTT.

This clonotype was counted ten times or more. The V gene is TRBV7-9, the J gene TRBJ2-3; 10 nucleotides line up with TRBD2. The CDR3 contains 15 residues. Trimming at V came to 5 bases and at J to 4 bases, leaving 6 bases not matched to a gene. Germline CDR1 SEHNR, CDR2 FQNEAQ (reference sequence). CDR3 region: CASSHGTSEPDTQYF. CDR3 bases: TGTGCCAGCAGCCACGGGACTAGCGAACCAGATACGCAGTATTTT.

This clonotype was picked up a small number of times. The chain combines TRBV29-1 with TRBJ2-7, with 7 bases aligning to TRBD1. The CDR3 is made up of 13 amino acids. CDR1 is SQVTM, CDR2 ANQGSEA, per germline. The V segment lost 5 bases and the J segment 4 bases; nucleotides outside the gene matches: 8. The CDR3 nucleotides read TGCAGCGTTTCCGAGACAGGGATTTACGAGCAGTACTTC. Translation: CSVSETGIYEQYF.

This clonotype has a handful of counts. The chain joins TRBV27 to TRBJ2-1; 10 positions agree with TRBD1. Germline values: CDR1 MNHEY, CDR2 SMNVEV (reference sequence). This CDR3 is 14 amino acids long. Trimming at V came to 7 bases and at J to 6 bases, leaving 6 bases not matched to a gene. CDR3 coding DNA: TGTGCCAGCACGAAGACAGGGGGCTTCAATGAGCAGTTCTTC. It specifies CASTKTGGFNEQFF.

The J gene is TRBJ1-1, the V gene TRBV4-1; D ambiguous. The germline gives CDR1 MGHRA, CDR2 YSYEKL. The CDR3 contains 15 residues. V shed 0 bases and J shed 1 base, with 9 bases lying between them. The CDR3, as DNA: TGCGCCAGCAGCCAAGATTTAGGGCCGAACACTGAAGCTTTCTTT. It translates to CASSQDLGPNTEAFF.